One sample yielded the 22 T cell receptor beta chains listed below, sequenced in a study of blood T cells in healthy people across ages. Primed by a sample-barcoded 5' primer and a J-beta primer mix, a second PCR proceeded for about 6 to 11 cycles. TCRdb re-analysed the 5' RACE reads in MiXCR, keeping a single row per CDR3 protein. The sample has approximately 730,000 distinct CDR3 sequences; roughly 41% are singletons. The sample taken for sequencing was blood. Every receptor here comes from a woman aged 60-70 years in good health.

This chain uses TRBV2 with TRBJ2-3, with TRBD1 matching over 7 bases. J was trimmed by 3 bases and V by 8 bases; bases with no gene match: 11. The CDR3 has 15 amino acids. Germline CDR1 reads SNHLY; CDR2 reads FYNNEI. For the CDR3, the DNA is TGTGCCAGCGCCACTCCGGGACAGTGGACAGATACGCAGTATTTT. It yields the protein CASATPGQWTDTQYF.

The CDR3 nucleotides read TGTGCCATCAGTGTTGACGTCTACGAGCAGTACTTC. Protein product: CAISVDVYEQYF. This chain uses TRBV10-3 with TRBJ2-7; the D is unclear. V gave up 4 bases and J gave up 3 bases, with 7 bases separating them. This CDR3 has 12 amino acids. Germline CDR1 ENHRY, CDR2 SYGVKD.

At least ten counts were recorded for this clonotype. This rearrangement joins TRBV7-9 to TRBJ2-7; no clear D. V was cut by 4 bases and J by 3 bases, with 10 bases left in between. The V gene's germline CDR1 is SEHNR and CDR2 FQNEAQ (reference sequence). The CDR3 spans 13 residues. CDR3 sequence (DNA): TGTGCCAGCAGCTCACGCGGCGGCTACGAGCAGTACTTC. Its translation: CASSSRGGYEQYF.

This sequence joins TRBV5-1 and TRBJ1-2; D remains ambiguous. V was pared by 4 bases and J by 4 bases, with 14 bases between. Germline V gene data show CDR1 as SGHRS and CDR2 as YFSETQ. The CDR3 consists of 14 residues. CDR3: CASSPDGEPYGYTF. The CDR3 DNA is TGCGCCAGCAGCCCGGACGGGGAGCCCTATGGCTACACCTTC.

This clonotype was seen a handful of times. The chain uses TRBV28 and TRBJ2-5, with a weak D call TRBD2 (6 bases). Judging by the DNA end, TRBJ2-7 fits better; the J call may be wrong. The CDR3 is 13 residues long. Germline V gives CDR1 MDHEN, CDR2 SYDVKM. The CDR3 coding sequence is TGTGCCAGCAGTGGAGGGGTGGGCTACGAGCAGTACTTC. Translating it yields CASSGGVGYEQYF.

This clonotype was detected only once. Just one base apart from a much larger clone, this may be a read error. The J gene is TRBJ2-1, the V gene TRBV12-3 or TRBV12-4, with D possibly being TRBD2 (6 bases). This CDR3 is built from 13 residues. The CDR3 reads CAGSFLGGNEQFF. The DNA of the CDR3 is TGTGCCGGCAGTTTTTTGGGGGGCAATGAGCAGTTCTTC.

The chain recombines TRBV29-1 with TRBJ1-1; 7 bases are a match to TRBD1. This CDR3 is built from 18 residues. Germline V gives CDR1 SQVTM, CDR2 ANQGSEA. Losses at the gene ends were 2 bases for V and 4 bases for J; bases not matched to a gene: 19. CDR3 in amino acids: CSVELGTTGTMRSTEAFF. Here the CDR3 DNA reads TGCAGCGTTGAACTTGGGACGACAGGGACCATGAGAAGCACTGAAGCTTTCTTT.

This clonotype appeared many times. The gene calls are TRBV20-1 and TRBJ2-7; no definite D call. V dropped 3 bases and J dropped 0 bases, with 15 bases sitting between them. The CDR3 length is 15 residues. In germline, CDR1 is DFQATT, CDR2 SNEGSKA (reference sequence). The CDR3 loop is CSARVFGASSYEQYF. The CDR3 DNA reads TGCAGTGCTAGGGTGTTCGGAGCCAGCTCCTACGAGCAGTACTTC.

The CDR3: CASSQVGQGAGELFF. In nucleotides, the CDR3 is TGTGCCAGCAGCCAAGTGGGACAGGGTGCCGGGGAGCTGTTTTTT. The chain employs TRBV3-1 and TRBJ2-2, with 9 nucleotides matching TRBD1. Germline CDR1 and CDR2: LGHDT and YNNKEL (reference sequence). The CDR3 has 15 amino acids. J lost 6 bases, V lost 1 base, and 3 bases had no gene match.

This clonotype was detected a few times. V gene TRBV4-3 combines with J gene TRBJ1-6; D is unresolved. V dropped 0 bases and J dropped 4 bases, with 10 bases sitting between them. The CDR3 is made up of 16 amino acids. The germline V gene has CDR1 LGHNA and CDR2 YSLEER. Here the CDR3 reads CASSQDLAAYNSPLHF. The DNA of the CDR3 is TGCGCCAGCAGCCAAGATCTGGCAGCTTATAATTCACCCCTCCACTTT.

This clonotype was recorded a few times. This chain links TRBV7-2 with TRBJ2-5, with D unclear. Trimming stripped 5 bases from V and 5 bases from J, with 12 bases between. The germline V gene encodes CDR1 SGHTA and CDR2 FQGNSA. This CDR3 spans 13 amino acids. This CDR3 is CASSPWVSETQYF. CDR3 DNA sequence: TGTGCCAGCAGCCCTTGGGTCTCGGAGACCCAGTACTTC.

This chain joins TRBV7-8 and TRBJ2-3; 7 nucleotides line up with TRBD2. The CDR3 contains 18 residues. Germline loops: CDR1 SGHVS, CDR2 FQNEAQ. Losses at the gene ends were 1 base for V and 0 bases for J; bases not matched to a gene: 10. Here the CDR3 reads CASSLVAGDPRSTDTQYF. The CDR3 DNA reads as TGTGCCAGCAGCTTAGTGGCGGGAGACCCTCGTAGCACAGATACGCAGTATTTT. The whole variable domain, remainder taken from reference TRBV7-8 and TRBJ2-3, is GAGVSQSPRYKVAKRGQDVALRCDPISGHVSLFWYQQALGQGPEFLTYFQNEAQLDKSGLPSDRFFAERPEGSVSTLKIQRTQQEDSAVYLCASSLVAGDPRSTDTQYFGPGTRLTVL.

The rearrangement joins TRBV5-6 to TRBJ2-5; D is perhaps TRBD1 or TRBD2 (5 bases each). CDR3 length: 16 amino acids. Trimming stripped 5 bases from V and 5 bases from J, with 22 bases between. CDR1 SGHDT and CDR2 YYEEEE come from the germline V gene. The CDR3 sequence: CASSSGPGRDRETQYF. The CDR3 region has the DNA TGTGCCAGCAGTTCGGGACCGGGACGGGATAGGGAGACCCAGTACTTC.

As regards this clonotype: Sequence at one end of the junction differs from germline and may be a read error. V and J are TRBV7-9 and TRBJ2-7; the D gene is possibly TRBD1 (6 bases). CDR3 size: 13 residues. CDR1 is SEHNR and CDR2 is FQNEAQ in the germline V gene (reference sequence). Here the CDR3 reads CAGSLRQVGEQYF. As DNA, the CDR3 is TGTGCCGGCAGCTTACGACAGGTTGGGGAGCAGTACTTC.

This clonotype was counted between two and nine times. The V and J genes are TRBV7-8 and TRBJ2-5; 7 nucleotides line up with TRBD2. Germline CDR1 is SGHVS and CDR2 is FQNEAQ. This CDR3 has 15 amino acids. V trimming: 6 bases; J trimming: 4 bases; junction bases outside the gene matches: 11. Here the CDR3 DNA reads TGTGCCAGCAGTTATATCGCGGGCGGGGGAGAGACCCAGTACTTC. Amino acids: CASSYIAGGGETQYF.

This clonotype has just a few counts. V usage is TRBV6-6 and J usage is TRBJ2-3, with TRBD2 matching over 9 bases. J gave up 1 base and V 10 bases, and 6 bases lay outside the gene matches. Germline lookup yields CDR1 MNHNY and CDR2 SVGAGI (reference sequence). The CDR3 spans 14 residues. The CDR3: CATRLADGTDTQYF. CDR3 nucleotides: TGTGCCACCAGACTAGCGGATGGCACAGATACGCAGTATTTT.

This clonotype was observed once. Possible read error: a much larger clone is one base away. The chain is built from TRBV20-1 and TRBJ2-1, with 14 bases identical to TRBD2. Germline lookup yields CDR1 DFQATT and CDR2 SNEGSKA (reference sequence). The CDR3 consists of 19 residues. The V and J ends lost 4 bases and 5 bases, in that order; junction bases with no gene match: 16. This CDR3 is CSAIGTGTSGSISHNEQFF. The CDR3 region has the DNA TGCAGTGCTATCGGGACCGGGACTAGCGGGAGTATTTCCCACAATGAGCAGTTCTTC.

Only one count was recorded for this clonotype. V gene TRBV2 combines with J gene TRBJ2-7, with D maybe TRBD2 (5 bases). The DNA end lines up better with TRBJ2-5; the J call may be wrong. The CDR3 is made up of 12 amino acids. Per germline, CDR1 SNHLY and CDR2 FYNNEI. CDR3 nucleotides: TGTGCCAGCAGCTGGCGGGAAGAGACCCAGTACTTC. Translation: CASSWREETQYF.

This clonotype was seen more than once but under ten times. The J gene is TRBJ2-7, the V gene TRBV18, with D possibly being TRBD1 (6 bases). Deletions cut 3 bases from V and 3 bases from J, with 12 bases between. Per the germline V gene, CDR1 is KGHSH and CDR2 is LQKENI. The CDR3 totals 14 residues. CDR3 region: CASSPTRDNYEQYF. In DNA, the CDR3 is TGTGCCAGCTCACCGACCCGGGACAACTACGAGCAGTACTTC.

The chain employs TRBV6-1 and TRBJ1-2, with TRBD1 matching over 10 bases. The CDR3 runs 15 residues. Trimming removed 4 bases from V and 4 bases from J; junction bases left unmatched: 6. Germline V gene lookup returns CDR1 MNHNS and CDR2 SASEGT. CDR3 loop: CASSGGQGGPYGYTF. Here the CDR3 DNA reads TGTGCCAGCAGTGGAGGACAGGGGGGACCCTATGGCTACACCTTC.

This chain joins TRBV4-2 and TRBJ1-1; D possibly corresponds to TRBD1 (6 bases). The germline gives CDR1 LGHNA, CDR2 YNFKEQ. The V and J ends lost 0 bases and 9 bases respectively, with 11 bases between them. This CDR3 comprises 13 residues. The CDR3 region has the DNA TGTGCCAGCAGCCAAGAATCTTGGGGGCAAGCTTTCTTT. This encodes CASSQESWGQAFF.

This chain connects TRBV5-1 to TRBJ1-2; D unclear. The CDR3 has 15 residues. Germline V lookup: CDR1 SGHRS, CDR2 YFSETQ. Trimming took 4 bases from V and 0 from J, leaving 13 bases between them. The CDR3: CASSPSGDSNYGYTF. Here the CDR3 DNA reads TGCGCCAGCAGCCCCTCAGGTGATTCTAACTATGGCTACACCTTC.